The rows below give T cell receptor beta chains drawn from one sample of a study of control samples from healthy donors and cancer patients. Generated by immunoSEQ multiplex PCR, the TCRdb table keeps only in-frame clones and is missing some. The top ten hold around 1.5% of the sample, which has about 180,000 clones, roughly 92% seen once. Sequences were obtained from blood. These receptors were collected from a woman aged 18-29 years in good health. Each CDR3 is given with its conserved first and last residue. Fields, in order: D gene, J gene, V gene, CDR3 protein. The D gene is left open where the match is weak.

NA TRBJ1-1 TRBV19 CASRRDRLNTEAFF
TRBD1 TRBJ1-2 TRBV5-4 CASSHRGLHYGYTF
NA TRBJ1-1 TRBV25-1 CASSGYRANTEAFF
NA TRBJ2-3 TRBV5-1 CASSSYGGEDTQYF
TRBD2 TRBJ2-1 TRBV4-3 CASSPRLAGNEQFF
NA TRBJ1-2 TRBV11-2 CASSLFGPRYGYTF
TRBD1 TRBJ1-4 TRBV7-9 CASKGTGAFNEKLFF
NA TRBJ1-6 TRBV4-3 CASSPREGVPNSPLHF
NA TRBJ2-3 TRBV10-1 CASSRQHTDTQYF
NA TRBJ1-1 TRBV7-2 CASSLDWRNTEAFF
NA TRBJ1-1 TRBV6-5 CASSYSTGNTEAFF
NA TRBJ1-1 TRBV21-1 CASSSAYRGGTEAFF
NA TRBJ1-6 TRBV28 CASSLTGDSPLHF
TRBD1 TRBJ1-2 TRBV7-2 CASSLGTGRYGYTF
TRBD1 TRBJ1-3 TRBV5-1 CASSPGQGSGDTIYF
NA TRBJ2-1 TRBV7-9 CASSSPGRMRPNEQFF
NA TRBJ1-1 TRBV5-4 CASSWRGSGAEAFF
NA TRBJ2-3 TRBV24-1 CATSDASGGPADTQYF
NA TRBJ2-7 TRBV2 CASSEYSFSYEQYF
TRBD2 TRBJ2-1 TRBV7-9 CASSRSSGVYNEQFF
NA TRBJ2-1 TRBV7-2 CASSVDGGALNEQFF
TRBD1 TRBJ1-5 TRBV6-2/TRBV6-3 CASSYWDRGNQPQHF
NA TRBJ2-1 TRBV7-9 CASSVHHEQFF
NA TRBJ2-7 TRBV29-1 CSVAAGVPYEQYF
NA TRBJ2-2 TRBV7-3 CASSLSHTGELFF